The 15 T cell receptor beta chains listed next were all sequenced from one sample in a study of blood T cell repertoires in COVID-19. The repertoire was sequenced with immunoSEQ multiplex PCR; TCRdb's copy has only in-frame clones and lacks some. The repertoire holds about 200,000 clones, 83% seen once, with 2.5% to 3% in the top ten. Material for sequencing was peripheral blood. These receptors were taken from a woman in her forties with active or convalescent COVID-19.

CDR3: CASSPSSPLGEAQYF. CDR3 DNA: TGTGCCAGCAGCCCGAGCTCGCCACTAGGAGAGGCGCAGTATTTT. The chain joins TRBV9 to TRBJ2-3, with a weak D call TRBD2 (5 bases). The CDR3 extends over 15 amino acids. V was pared by 4 bases and J by 10 bases, with 22 bases between. Germline V gene data show CDR1 as SGDLS and CDR2 as YYNGEE.

CDR3 loop: CASSKDGDQPQHF. CDR3 sequence (DNA): TGTGCCAGCAGCAAAGACGGAGATCAGCCCCAGCATTTT. V gene TRBV7-9 combines with J gene TRBJ1-5; D is undetermined. The CDR3 has 13 residues. Germline CDR1 and CDR2: SEHNR and FQNEAQ (reference sequence). The V gene lost 5 bases and the J gene lost 5 bases, with 10 bases spanning the gap.

The sample holds one count of this clone. This chain joins TRBV19 and TRBJ2-1, with 7 nucleotides matching TRBD2. The CDR3 sequence is 15 residues long. CDR1 is LNHDA, CDR2 SQIVND, per germline (reference sequence). The V gene end was trimmed by 8 bases and the J gene end by 0 bases; junction bases not matched to a gene: 7. The CDR3 sequence: CASSTSLSSYNEQFF. The CDR3 coding sequence is TGTGCCAGTTCGACTAGCCTTAGCTCCTACAATGAGCAGTTCTTC.

Only a few counts were recorded for this clone. This chain links TRBV29-1 with TRBJ1-2; D possibly corresponds to TRBD1 (5 bases). V gave up 6 bases and J gave up 4 bases, with 21 bases separating them. This CDR3 is 15 amino acids long. Per germline, CDR1 SQVTM and CDR2 ANQGSEA. Here the CDR3 reads CSVSPRRDSPYGYTF. In DNA, the CDR3 is TGCAGCGTATCCCCCCGAAGGGACTCCCCCTATGGCTACACCTTC.

The chain couples TRBV5-6 to TRBJ1-1; TRBD1 matches at 10 bases. V was pared by 4 bases and J by 3 bases, with 6 bases of the junction left unmatched. Germline-derived CDR1 and CDR2 are SGHDT and YYEEEE. The CDR3 is made up of 15 amino acids. The CDR3 DNA is TGTGCCAGCAGCCAAGTGGGACAGGGGTACACTGAAGCTTTCTTT. It encodes CASSQVGQGYTEAFF.

The rearrangement joins TRBV6-4 to TRBJ2-7, with 7 bases that match TRBD1. This CDR3 region has 12 residues. The ends lost 9 bases at V and 7 bases at J; junction bases unmatched: 9. CDR1 and CDR2 from the germline V gene are MRHNA and SNTAGT. The CDR3 DNA is TGTGCCAGAGCGGACAGGTTCGGGGAGCAGTACTTC. Its protein product is CARADRFGEQYF.

The chain links TRBV10-1 to TRBJ2-1; 9 positions match TRBD2. There are 15 residues in the CDR3. Germline-derived CDR1 and CDR2 are WNHNN and SYGVQD (reference sequence). Losses at the gene ends were 2 bases for V and 4 bases for J; bases not matched to a gene: 3. The CDR3 coding sequence is TGCGCCAGCAGTGAGGGACTAGCGTCTTACAATGAGCAGTTCTTC. Translation: CASSEGLASYNEQFF.

The chain combines TRBV18 with TRBJ1-1; TRBD1 matches 7 bases. CDR1 and CDR2 from the germline V gene are KGHSH and LQKENI. CDR3 length equals 15 residues. V was pared by 3 bases and J by 6 bases, with 10 bases of the junction left unmatched. In DNA form, the CDR3 reads TGTGCCAGCTCACCCGCAGGGGGTTCTACTGCTGAAGCTTTCTTT. Amino acids: CASSPAGGSTAEAFF.

This clone occurred once. The J gene is TRBJ1-4, the V gene TRBV6-1; TRBD1 might be the D (5 bases). The V end was cut by 3 bases, the J end by 2 bases, with 10 bases between. In germline, CDR1 is MNHNS, CDR2 SASEGT. The CDR3 is made up of 15 amino acids. For the CDR3, the DNA is TGTGCCAGCAGTGATGGAGGGGCCACTAATGAAAAACTGTTTTTT. Amino acid sequence: CASSDGGATNEKLFF.

The chain combines TRBV6-5 with TRBJ1-5; D remains unclear. CDR1 and CDR2 from the germline V gene are MNHEY and SVGAGI. The CDR3 has 15 amino acids. The V end lost 6 bases, the J end lost 1 base, and 13 bases lay between the germline ends. Here the CDR3 reads CASRTQVLSNQPQHF. The CDR3 DNA reads as TGTGCCAGCAGGACACAAGTTCTGAGCAATCAGCCCCAGCATTTT.

The table lists this clone with many counts. The chain has TRBV6-5 and TRBJ2-1; a weak D match, TRBD2 (6 bases). The CDR3 covers 13 residues. The germline CDR1 and CDR2 sequences are MNHEY and SVGAGI. Trimming took off 7 bases at V and 8 bases at J, with 15 bases between the two ends. CDR3 nucleotide sequence: TGTGCCAGCAAAAAGGCGGGGATAGATGAGCAGTTCTTC. Encoded protein: CASKKAGIDEQFF.

This chain uses TRBV24-1 with TRBJ2-1; 8 positions agree with TRBD1. V lost 0 bases to trimming and J lost 5 bases; unmatched junction nucleotides: 8. The CDR3 covers 17 residues. Germline V gene data show CDR1 as KGHDR and CDR2 as SFDVKD. CDR3: CATSDLPGQGSDNEQFF. The CDR3 region has the DNA TGTGCCACCAGTGATTTGCCTGGACAGGGTTCAGACAATGAGCAGTTCTTC.

This chain uses TRBV3-1 (or the pseudogene TRBV3-2) with TRBJ1-5, with TRBD1 matching over 9 bases. V trimming: 2 bases; J trimming: 5 bases; junction bases outside the gene matches: 1. This CDR3 has 14 amino acids. Germline V lookup: CDR1 LGHDT, CDR2 YNNKEL (reference sequence). The CDR3 DNA follows: TGTGCCAGCAGCCAATACAGGGGGCATCAGCCCCAGCATTTT. Translated, it gives CASSQYRGHQPQHF.

Remarks on this clone: This same CDR3 is encoded by further DNA sequences in the sample. This sequence joins TRBV28 and TRBJ2-7, with 7 nucleotides matching TRBD1. This CDR3 spans 14 amino acids. Germline lookup yields CDR1 MDHEN and CDR2 SYDVKM. J was trimmed by 3 bases and V by 1 base; bases with no gene match: 3. CDR3 coding DNA: TGTGCCAGCAGTTTATCCGCAGGGGGCTACGAGCAGTACTTC. Its translation is CASSLSAGGYEQYF.

This clone was seen more than once but under ten times. The genes are TRBV2 and TRBJ1-2; a possible D gene is TRBD1 (5 bases). CDR1 SNHLY and CDR2 FYNNEI come from the germline V gene. The CDR3 has 12 residues. V was clipped by 10 bases and J by 5 bases, with 14 bases between them. CDR3: CATIRGDYGYTF. The CDR3 DNA follows: TGTGCCACCATACGGGGGGATTATGGCTACACCTTC.